This is a list of T cell receptor beta chains from one sample in a study of OX40 agonist ivuxolimab in advanced cancers. Using immunoSEQ multiplex PCR, the repertoire was profiled, and TCRdb retains in-frame clones only, with some absent. The repertoire holds around 62,000 clones, with approximately 90% as singletons. Sequenced material: CD4+ or CD8+ T cells sorted from blood, taken in a trial of the OX40 agonist ivuxolimab. All receptors come from an adult with an advanced solid tumor such as melanoma, head and neck, liver or kidney cancer. CDR3s include the opening cysteine and the closing phenylalanine or tryptophan. The D gene is left open where the match is weak. Clone size, where shown, is once, few, many, or a class for clones that have expanded.

CDR3 length: 13; D gene: NA; clone size: NA; V gene: TRBV28; J gene: TRBJ2-2; CDR3 DNA: TGTGCCAGCCGCGGACTTTTGACCGGGGAGCTGTTTTTT; CDR3 protein: CASRGLLTGELFF
CDR3 length: 13; D gene: NA; clone size: many; V gene: TRBV4-1; J gene: TRBJ2-5; CDR3 DNA: TGCGCCAGCAGTGAAAAAACGGGGGAGACCCAGTACTTC; CDR3 protein: CASSEKTGETQYF
CDR3 length: 15; D gene: NA; clone size: NA; V gene: TRBV4-1; J gene: TRBJ1-3; CDR3 DNA: TGCGCCAGCACCTACGGGGGTCGTGAGGTAGACACCATATATTTT; CDR3 protein: CASTYGGREVDTIYF
CDR3 length: 14; D gene: NA; clone size: NA; V gene: TRBV9; J gene: TRBJ1-5; CDR3 DNA: TGTGCCAGCAGCGTAGGAGGGATCAGTCAGCCCCAGCATTTT; CDR3 protein: CASSVGGISQPQHF
CDR3 length: 16; D gene: NA; clone size: NA; V gene: TRBV7-2; J gene: TRBJ2-3; CDR3 DNA: TGTGCCAGCAGCTCTAGCGAGAACCTATTTGGAGATACGCAGTATTTT; CDR3 protein: CASSSSENLFGDTQYF
CDR3 length: 13; D gene: NA; clone size: NA; V gene: TRBV9; J gene: TRBJ2-3; CDR3 DNA: TGTGCCAGCAGCCCTAGTCTCACAGATACGCAGTATTTT; CDR3 protein: CASSPSLTDTQYF
CDR3 length: 13; D gene: NA; clone size: NA; V gene: TRBV11-2; J gene: TRBJ1-1; CDR3 DNA: TGTGCCAGCAGCGCTGATACTAATACTGAAGCTTTCTTT; CDR3 protein: CASSADTNTEAFF
CDR3 length: 15; D gene: NA; clone size: NA; V gene: TRBV9; J gene: TRBJ1-1; CDR3 DNA: TGTGCCAGCAGCGCCGCAGGGTTTATGAACACTGAAGCTTTCTTT; CDR3 protein: CASSAAGFMNTEAFF
CDR3 length: 14; D gene: TRBD1; clone size: NA; V gene: TRBV27; J gene: TRBJ2-2; CDR3 DNA: TGTGCCGGCGGGACAGGGCCGAACACCGGGGAGCTGTTTTTT; CDR3 protein: CAGGTGPNTGELFF
CDR3 length: 15; D gene: TRBD1; clone size: NA; V gene: TRBV7-9; J gene: TRBJ2-7; CDR3 DNA: TGTGCCAGCAGCCCATTGACAGGGTCCCCCTACGAGCAGTACTTC; CDR3 protein: CASSPLTGSPYEQYF
CDR3 length: 14; D gene: NA; clone size: NA; V gene: TRBV7-9; J gene: TRBJ1-1; CDR3 DNA: TGTGCCAGCAGCTTAGAAAGGGGAAACACTGAAGCTTTCTTT; CDR3 protein: CASSLERGNTEAFF